The clone carrying this T cell receptor beta chain was observed once. What it recognizes is unknown. Method: immunoSEQ multiplex PCR; TCRdb's copy keeps in-frame clones and lacks some. The table includes about 170,000 clones, roughly 89% detected once. The CDR3 is 15 residues long. Deletions cut 3 bases from V and 1 base from J, with 9 bases between. CDR1 is SGHVS and CDR2 is FQNEAQ in the germline V gene. This sample was included in a study of T cell responses to AZD1222 COVID-19 vaccine. Study conclusions and caveats: Females made up more of the donors, who were largely white British, and clonal diversity may have come out too low.

This TCR derives from an adult who received the AZD1222 COVID-19 vaccine. The V gene is TRBV7-8, the J gene TRBJ2-2, with a possible D match to TRBD1 (5 bases). Sequenced material: peripheral blood, taken 28 days after the second AZD1222 dose. The CDR3 region is CASSFTGQNTGELFF. The CDR3 bases are TGTGCCAGCAGCTTTACAGGACAGAACACCGGGGAGCTGTTTTTT.